This T cell receptor (beta chain) was retrieved from a study of vaccination and CD4 T cells after COVID-19. This clonotype has more than one count but fewer than ten. Its antigen is still unknown. An Oncomine TCR Beta short-read assay was used to sequence the DNA from cultured CD4+ T cells. Genomic DNA from cultured CD4+ T cells was extracted. TCRdb re-called the PCR reads with MiXCR, one entry per CDR3 protein. The sample lists 9,500 to 15,000 distinct CDR3 sequences, roughly two fifths occurring once. The treatment was: 10-day PBMC culture with coronavirus spike peptide pools or control peptides (ViraFEST assay). The CDR3 covers 16 residues. CDR1 MNHNS and CDR2 SASEGT come from the germline V gene. Trimming cost V 0 bases and J 4 bases, with 15 bases left between them.

This sequence originates from a human donor with COVID-19. The sample consisted of cultured CD4+ T cells from blood. The chain is built from TRBV6-1 and TRBJ2-5, with D possibly matching TRBD1 (6 bases). In DNA, the CDR3 is TGTGCCAGCAGTGAAGCGGGGGCACGAGCGCGAGAGACCCAGTACTTC. It encodes CASSEAGARARETQYF.